The sequence of this T cell receptor beta chain was determined in a study of T cell responses to AZD1222 COVID-19 vaccine. Overall study results and limits: Baseline seropositives among AZD1222 recipients totaled only 5 to 7. Only after the peak T cell response were repertoires sampled.

Trimming pared 6 bases from V and 4 bases from J, leaving 9 bases between. CDR1 MGHDK and CDR2 SYGVNS come from the germline V gene. There are 12 residues in the CDR3. Concerning this clone: Its specificity is not known. At the DNA level, this CDR3 is encoded by other sequences in the same sample as well.

Assay: immunoSEQ multiplex PCR; the TCRdb copy retains only in-frame clones and omits some. The table shows some 150,000 clones, with roughly 88% occurring only once. The material sequenced was peripheral blood, taken on day 0 of AZD1222 vaccination. V and J are TRBV25-1 and TRBJ1-2; D is possibly TRBD1 (5 bases). The TCR originated in an adult in good health. CDR3 in DNA: TGTGCCAGCAGAGGGGACGGCTATGGCTACACCTTC. This translates into CASRGDGYGYTF.